This T cell receptor beta chain was retrieved from a study of identical twins. Study results and limitations: Twins showed weaker excess sharing in their beta out-of-frame sequences. The analysis was cross-sectional rather than longitudinal within donors. Within twin pairs, the out-of-frame alpha sequences they shared showed excess low generation probability.

Each CDR3 protein is one row after TCRdb ran MiXCR on the 5' RACE reads. The sample consists of around 960,000 distinct CDR3 sequences, approximately 13% of them appearing once. The germline V gene has CDR1 SGHRS and CDR2 YFSETQ. V was cut by 0 bases and J by 4 bases, with 10 bases left in between. This CDR3 region has 15 residues. With respect to this clonotype: Its target is not known.

The same sample was also studied in work on yellow fever vaccine responses in identical twins.

Sequencing used PBMCs. The V and J genes are TRBV5-1 and TRBJ2-2; D might be TRBD1 (6 bases). The receptor was isolated from a woman younger than 35 in good health. CDR3 in DNA: TGCGCCAGCAGCTTGGTGGGGGCGGTCACCGGGGAGCTGTTTTTT. This gives the protein CASSLVGAVTGELFF.